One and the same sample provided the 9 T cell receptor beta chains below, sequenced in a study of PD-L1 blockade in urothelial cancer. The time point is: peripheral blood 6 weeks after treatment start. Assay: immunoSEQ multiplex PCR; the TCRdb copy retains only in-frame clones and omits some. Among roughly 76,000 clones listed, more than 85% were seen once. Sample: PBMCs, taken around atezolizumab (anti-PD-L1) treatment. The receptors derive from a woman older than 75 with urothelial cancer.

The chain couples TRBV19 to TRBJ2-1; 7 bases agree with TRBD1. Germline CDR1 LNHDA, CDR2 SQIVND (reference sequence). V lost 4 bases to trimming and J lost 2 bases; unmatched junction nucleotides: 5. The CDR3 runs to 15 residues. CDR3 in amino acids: CASSTRQGAYNEQFF. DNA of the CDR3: TGTGCCAGTAGTACCAGACAGGGTGCCTACAATGAGCAGTTCTTC.

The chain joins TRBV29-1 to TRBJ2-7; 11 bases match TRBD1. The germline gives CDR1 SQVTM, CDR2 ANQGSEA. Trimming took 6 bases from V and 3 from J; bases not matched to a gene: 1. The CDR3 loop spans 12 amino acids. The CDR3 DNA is TGCAGCGTAGGGACAGGGGGCTACGAGCAGTACTTC. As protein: CSVGTGGYEQYF.

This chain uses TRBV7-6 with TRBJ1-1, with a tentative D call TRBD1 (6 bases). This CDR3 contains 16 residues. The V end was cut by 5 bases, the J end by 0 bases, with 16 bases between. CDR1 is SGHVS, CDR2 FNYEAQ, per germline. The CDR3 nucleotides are TGTGCCAGCAGCCAACCCCCAACAGGGATGAACACTGAAGCTTTCTTT. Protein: CASSQPPTGMNTEAFF.

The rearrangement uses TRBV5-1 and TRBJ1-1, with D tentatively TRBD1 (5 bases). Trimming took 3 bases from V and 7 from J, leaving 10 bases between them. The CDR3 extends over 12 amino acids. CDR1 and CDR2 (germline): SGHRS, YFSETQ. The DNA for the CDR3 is TGCGCCAGCAGCTCGGGGGTATTTGAAGCTTTCTTT. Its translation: CASSSGVFEAFF. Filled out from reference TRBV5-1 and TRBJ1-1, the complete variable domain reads KAGVTQTPRYLIKTRGQQVTLSCSPISGHRSVSWYQQTPGQGLQFLFEYFSETQRNKGNFPGRFSGRQFSNSRSEMNVSTLELGDSALYLCASSSGVFEAFFGQGTRLTVV.

The CDR3 here is CASCTLGAGGNSQHF. CDR3 coding DNA: TGTGCCAGCTGTACGCTGGGAGCGGGGGGTAATTCCCAGCATTTT. This chain connects TRBV27 to TRBJ1-5; maybe TRBD1 (5 bases). The CDR3 length is 15 residues. V lost 8 bases and J 11 bases, leaving 25 bases between the germline ends. Germline V gene sequence: CDR1 MNHEY, CDR2 SMNVEV (reference sequence).

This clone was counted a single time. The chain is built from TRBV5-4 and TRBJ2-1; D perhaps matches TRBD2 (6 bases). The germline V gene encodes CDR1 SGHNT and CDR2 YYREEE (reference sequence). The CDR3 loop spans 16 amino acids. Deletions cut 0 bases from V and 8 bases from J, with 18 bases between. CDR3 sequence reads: CASSLEAGLSGDEQFF. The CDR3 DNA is TGTGCCAGCAGCTTGGAAGCGGGCCTCTCGGGGGATGAGCAGTTCTTC.

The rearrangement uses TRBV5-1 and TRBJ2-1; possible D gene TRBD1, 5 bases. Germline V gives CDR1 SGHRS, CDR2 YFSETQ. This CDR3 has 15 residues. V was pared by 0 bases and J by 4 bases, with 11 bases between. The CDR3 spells CASSLAAGSYNEQFF. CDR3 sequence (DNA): TGCGCCAGCAGCTTGGCGGCAGGGTCATACAATGAGCAGTTCTTC.

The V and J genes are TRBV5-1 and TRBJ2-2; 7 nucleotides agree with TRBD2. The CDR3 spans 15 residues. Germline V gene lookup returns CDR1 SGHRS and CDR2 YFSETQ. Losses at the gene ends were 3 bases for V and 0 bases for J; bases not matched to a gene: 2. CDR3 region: CASSWGGANTGELFF. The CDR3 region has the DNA TGCGCCAGCAGCTGGGGGGGGGCGAACACCGGGGAGCTGTTTTTT. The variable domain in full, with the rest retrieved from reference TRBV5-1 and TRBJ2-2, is KAGVTQTPRYLIKTRGQQVTLSCSPISGHRSVSWYQQTPGQGLQFLFEYFSETQRNKGNFPGRFSGRQFSNSRSEMNVSTLELGDSALYLCASSWGGANTGELFFGEGSRLTVL.

The chain's CDR3 is CAFSGTGGYEQYF. The CDR3 region has the DNA TGTGCCTTTTCCGGGACAGGGGGTTACGAGCAGTACTTC. The gene calls are TRBV30 and TRBJ2-7; the match to TRBD1 covers 11 bases. Germline loops: CDR1 GTSNPN, CDR2 SVGIG (reference sequence). With 7 bases clipped from V and 4 bases from J, the junction kept 6 bases outside the gene matches. This CDR3 has 13 amino acids. The complete variable domain, with remaining parts taken from reference TRBV30 and TRBJ2-7, reads SQTIHQWPATLVQPVGSPLSLECTVEGTSNPNLYWYRQAAGRGLQLLFYSVGIGQISSEVPQNLSASRPQDRQFILSSKKLLLSDSGFYLCAFSGTGGYEQYFGPGTRLTVT.